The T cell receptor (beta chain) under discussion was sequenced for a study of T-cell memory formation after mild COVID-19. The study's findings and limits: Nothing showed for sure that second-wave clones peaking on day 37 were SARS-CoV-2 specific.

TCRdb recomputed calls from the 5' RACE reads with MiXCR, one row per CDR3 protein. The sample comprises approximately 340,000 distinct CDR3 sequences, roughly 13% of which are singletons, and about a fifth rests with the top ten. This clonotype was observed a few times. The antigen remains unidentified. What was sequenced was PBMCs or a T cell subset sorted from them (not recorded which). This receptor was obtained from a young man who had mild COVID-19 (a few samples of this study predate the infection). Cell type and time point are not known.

CDR3: CSVDRGPGTEAFF. CDR3 nucleotide sequence: TGCAGCGTTGATCGGGGGCCGGGCACTGAAGCTTTCTTT. This rearrangement joins TRBV29-1 to TRBJ1-1, with D possibly being TRBD1 (6 bases). Trimming removed 3 bases at V and 4 bases at J, with 12 bases between. Germline V gene lookup returns CDR1 SQVTM and CDR2 ANQGSEA. The CDR3 extends over 13 amino acids.